The source of this T cell receptor beta chain is a study of cytomegalovirus exposure and HLA in healthy donors. Background on the study: Among the roughly 400 genotyped donors, over 70% were placed in the Caucasian-associated ancestry cluster. Study results and caveats: For cytomegalovirus status, the classifier reportedly gave diagnoses with high specificity and sensitivity. The study listed 150 to 200 cytomegalovirus-associated TCR beta chains. TRBV6-2, TRBV6-3 and some other V segments were unresolvable in 87-base-pair reads.

The J segment lost 1 base and the V segment lost 3 bases, leaving 2 bases of the junction unmatched. The CDR3 is made up of 14 amino acids. Germline-derived CDR1 and CDR2 are SGHVS and FQNEAQ. PCR primers comprised 60 Vbeta and 13 Jbeta primers. The table came from immunoSEQ multiplex PCR; TCRdb's copy has only in-frame clones and leaves some out. The table has 90,000 or so clones, about three quarters seen once. In this sample, this clone turned up once. Its antigen is currently unknown. This TCR was recovered from a male donor in good health and CMV-seropositive. Sequencing used PBMCs. V is TRBV7-8 and J is TRBJ1-1; TRBD1 agrees at 7 bases. CDR3 loop: CASSFGTANTEAFF. The DNA for the CDR3 is TGTGCCAGCAGCTTCGGGACAGCGAACACTGAAGCTTTCTTT.